The entry that follows covers one T cell receptor (beta chain) sequence. Its antigen is currently unknown. The PCR employed 60 Vbeta primers together with 13 Jbeta primers. The protocol was immunoSEQ multiplex PCR, while the TCRdb copy is restricted to in-frame clones and leaves out a portion. The data hold under 250,000 clones, with 75% to 85% observed a single time. The data are from a study of cytomegalovirus exposure and HLA in healthy donors. General observations from the study: The authors enumerated 150 to 200 TCR beta chains as linked to cytomegalovirus. In a later analysis, common viral pathogens appeared linked to several of the most significant clusters.

CDR1 and CDR2 (germline): KGHSH, LQKENI. This CDR3 spans 14 amino acids. The V gene lost 1 base and the J gene lost 0 bases, with 6 bases spanning the gap. Sample: PBMCs. This chain connects TRBV18 to TRBJ1-1, with unresolved D. The sequence was obtained from a woman between 40 and 50 years old in good health and CMV-seronegative. CDR3 nucleotides: TGTGCCAGCTCACCACTCGAGTTGAACACTGAAGCTTTCTTT. Amino acids: CASSPLELNTEAFF.